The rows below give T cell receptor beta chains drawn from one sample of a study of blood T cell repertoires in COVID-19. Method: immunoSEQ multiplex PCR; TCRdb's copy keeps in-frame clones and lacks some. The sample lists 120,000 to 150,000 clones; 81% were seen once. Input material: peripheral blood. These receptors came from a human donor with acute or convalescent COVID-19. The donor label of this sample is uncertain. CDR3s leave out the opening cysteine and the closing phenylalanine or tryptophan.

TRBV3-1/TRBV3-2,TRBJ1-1,ASSHTNRRKTEAF
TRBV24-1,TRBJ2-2,ATSDRAAGIRELF
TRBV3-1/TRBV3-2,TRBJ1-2,ASSQGRVYGYT
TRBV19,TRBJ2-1,ASSRLLGTGDDEQF
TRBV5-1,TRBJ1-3,ASSFNGGRSGNTIY
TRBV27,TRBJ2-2,ASSPVGGGALNTGELF
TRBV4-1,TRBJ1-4,ASSQDLQGSQKLF
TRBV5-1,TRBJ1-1,ASSSDRMNTEAF
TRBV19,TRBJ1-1,ASSINRDTEAF
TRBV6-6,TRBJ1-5,ASSQRGGESNQPQH
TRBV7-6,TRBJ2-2,ASSLAGGNTGELF
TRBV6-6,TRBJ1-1,ASTPSRIEHLGAF
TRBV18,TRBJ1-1,ASSPSPTRRNTEAF
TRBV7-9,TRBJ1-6,ASSSYHGGTNNSPLH
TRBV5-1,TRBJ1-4,ASSSPGSGNEKLF
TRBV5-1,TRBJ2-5,ASRAYLGTLQETQY
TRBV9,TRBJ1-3,ASSSTGYSGNTIY
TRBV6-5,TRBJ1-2,ASNRGYGYT
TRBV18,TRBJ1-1,ASSPLNRDEAF
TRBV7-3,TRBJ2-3,ASSPGGRTDTQY
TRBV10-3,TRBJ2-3,AISDGGGGDTQY
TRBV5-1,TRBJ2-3,ASGPLGQGSTDTQY
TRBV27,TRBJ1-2,ASGLRDRGRDGYT
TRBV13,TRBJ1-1,ASSPRGTEAF
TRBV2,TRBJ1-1,ASSQGKSEAF
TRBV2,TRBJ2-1,ASSIGESSYNEQF
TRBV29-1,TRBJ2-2,SVEIRQGISGELF
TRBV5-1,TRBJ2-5,ASSLDREETQY